The TCR beta chain described here comes from a study of metastatic and nonmetastatic thyroid tumors. Background on the study: Repertoire comparison spanned blood and tumor or nodule tissue of malignant and benign thyroid patients.

This clone came up a few times. Its target is unknown. Study-level points and caveats: A significant increase in TCR beta diversity was reportedly seen in malignant thyroid tumors relative to benign nodules, in blood and tumor.

Per the authors' pipeline: CDR3 was compared across clinicopathological groups, and the resulting differences were used to build a distant-metastasis classifier for papillary thyroid cancer. TCRdb reanalyzed the PCR reads with MiXCR. TCRdb, not the original authors, processed these V and J calls. The sample has some 29,000 clones; approximately 3.7% are singletons. CDR1 SGHRS and CDR2 YFSETQ come from the germline V gene. With 2 bases removed from V and 6 bases from J, the gap between germline ends came to 12 bases. This CDR3 contains 13 residues. Patients were all untreated before their thyroid surgery.

The chain uses TRBV5-1 and TRBJ2-7; D is uncertain. The source material was blood. The sequence derives from a male donor with papillary thyroid cancer or a benign thyroid nodule (not recorded which). Some clones in this sample may be carry-over from other donors' samples. CDR3 protein: CASSFVPNPEQYF. CDR3 coding DNA: TGCGCCAGCAGCTTTGTTCCCAATCCCGAGCAGTACTTC.